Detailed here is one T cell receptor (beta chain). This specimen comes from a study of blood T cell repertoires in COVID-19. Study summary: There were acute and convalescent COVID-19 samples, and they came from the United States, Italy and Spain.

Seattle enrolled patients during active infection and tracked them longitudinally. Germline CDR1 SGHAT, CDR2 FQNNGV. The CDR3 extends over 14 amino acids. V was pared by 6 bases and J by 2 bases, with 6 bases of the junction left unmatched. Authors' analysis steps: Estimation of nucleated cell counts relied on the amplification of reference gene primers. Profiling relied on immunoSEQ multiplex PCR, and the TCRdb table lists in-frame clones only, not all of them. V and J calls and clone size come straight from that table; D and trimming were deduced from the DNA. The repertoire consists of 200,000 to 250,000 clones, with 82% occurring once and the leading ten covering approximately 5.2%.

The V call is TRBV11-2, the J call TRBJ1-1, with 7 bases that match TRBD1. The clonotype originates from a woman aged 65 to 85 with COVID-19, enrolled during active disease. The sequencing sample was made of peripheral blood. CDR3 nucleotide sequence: TGTGCCAGCAGTAAGCAGGGGGTTAACACTGAAGCTTTCTTT. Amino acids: CASSKQGVNTEAFF.